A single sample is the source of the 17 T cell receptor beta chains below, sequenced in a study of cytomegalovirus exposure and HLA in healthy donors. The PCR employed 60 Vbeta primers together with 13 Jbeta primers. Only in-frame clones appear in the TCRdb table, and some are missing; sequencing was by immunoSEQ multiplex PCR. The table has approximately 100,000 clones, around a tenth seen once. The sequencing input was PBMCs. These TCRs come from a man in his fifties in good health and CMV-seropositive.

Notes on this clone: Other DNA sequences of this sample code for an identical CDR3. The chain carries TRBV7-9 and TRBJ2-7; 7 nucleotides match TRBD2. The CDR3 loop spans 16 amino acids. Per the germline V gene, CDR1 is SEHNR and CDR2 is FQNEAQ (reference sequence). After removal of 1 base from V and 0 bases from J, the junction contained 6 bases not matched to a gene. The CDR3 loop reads CASSLVGGSRSYEQYF. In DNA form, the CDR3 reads TGTGCCAGCAGCTTAGTGGGGGGGTCCCGCTCCTACGAGCAGTACTTC.

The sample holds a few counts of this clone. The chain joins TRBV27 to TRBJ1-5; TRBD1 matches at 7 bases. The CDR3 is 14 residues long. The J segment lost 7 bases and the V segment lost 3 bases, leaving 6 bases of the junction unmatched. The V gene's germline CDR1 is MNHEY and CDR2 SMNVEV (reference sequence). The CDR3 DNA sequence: TGTGCCAGCAGTTTCACAGGGGAACTGCAGCCCCAGCATTTT. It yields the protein CASSFTGELQPQHF.

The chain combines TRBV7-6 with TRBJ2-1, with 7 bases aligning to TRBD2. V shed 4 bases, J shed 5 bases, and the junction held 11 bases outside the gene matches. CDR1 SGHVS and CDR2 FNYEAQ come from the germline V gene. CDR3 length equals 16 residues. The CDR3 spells CASSSPPGLRNNEQFF. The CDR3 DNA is TGTGCCAGCAGCTCGCCACCGGGACTAAGAAACAATGAGCAGTTCTTC.

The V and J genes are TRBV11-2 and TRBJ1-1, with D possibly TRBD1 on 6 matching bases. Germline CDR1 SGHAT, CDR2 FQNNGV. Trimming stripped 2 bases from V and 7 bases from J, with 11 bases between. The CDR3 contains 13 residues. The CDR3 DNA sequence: TGTGCCAGCAGCTTACCTCGACAGGTTGAAGCTTTCTTT. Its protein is CASSLPRQVEAFF.

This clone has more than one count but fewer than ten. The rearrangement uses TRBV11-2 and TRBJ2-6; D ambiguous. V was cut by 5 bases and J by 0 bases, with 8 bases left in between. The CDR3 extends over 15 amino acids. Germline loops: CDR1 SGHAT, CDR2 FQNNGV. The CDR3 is CASSISSSGANVLTF. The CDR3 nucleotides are TGTGCCAGCAGCATTAGCTCCTCTGGGGCCAACGTCCTGACTTTC.

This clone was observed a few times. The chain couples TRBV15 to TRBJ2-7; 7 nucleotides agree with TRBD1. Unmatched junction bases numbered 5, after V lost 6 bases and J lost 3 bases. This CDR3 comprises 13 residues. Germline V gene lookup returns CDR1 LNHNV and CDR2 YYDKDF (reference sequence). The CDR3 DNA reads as TGTGCCACCAGGCCCGGGACAGACTACGAGCAGTACTTC. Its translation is CATRPGTDYEQYF. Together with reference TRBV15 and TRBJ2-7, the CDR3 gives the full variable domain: DAMVIQNPRYQVTQFGKPVTLSCSQTLNHNVMYWYQQKSSQAPKLLFHYYDKDFNNEADTPDNFQSRRPNTSFCFLDIRSPGLGDTAMYLCATRPGTDYEQYFGPGTRLTVT.

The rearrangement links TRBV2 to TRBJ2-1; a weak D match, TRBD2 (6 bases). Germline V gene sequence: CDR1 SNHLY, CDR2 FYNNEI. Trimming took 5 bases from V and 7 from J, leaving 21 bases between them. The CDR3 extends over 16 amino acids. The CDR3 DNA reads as TGTGCCAGCAGTTTGACTAGGAGGGGAGGTTATAATGAGCAGTTCTTC. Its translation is CASSLTRRGGYNEQFF.

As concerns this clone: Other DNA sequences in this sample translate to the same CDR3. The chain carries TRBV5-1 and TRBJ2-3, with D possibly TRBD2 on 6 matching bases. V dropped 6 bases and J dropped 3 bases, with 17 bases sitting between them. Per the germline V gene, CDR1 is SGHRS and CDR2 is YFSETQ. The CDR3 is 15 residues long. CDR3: CASIPGTSNTDTQYF. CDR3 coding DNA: TGCGCCAGCATCCCCGGGACTTCAAATACAGATACGCAGTATTTT.

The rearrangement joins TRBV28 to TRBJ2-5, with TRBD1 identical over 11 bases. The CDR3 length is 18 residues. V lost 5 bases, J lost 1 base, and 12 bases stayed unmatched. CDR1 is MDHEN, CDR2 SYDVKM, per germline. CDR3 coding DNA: TGTGCCAGCAGTCAAAGGGACAGGGGGGAGTTCGGCCAAGAGACCCAGTACTTC. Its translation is CASSQRDRGEFGQETQYF.

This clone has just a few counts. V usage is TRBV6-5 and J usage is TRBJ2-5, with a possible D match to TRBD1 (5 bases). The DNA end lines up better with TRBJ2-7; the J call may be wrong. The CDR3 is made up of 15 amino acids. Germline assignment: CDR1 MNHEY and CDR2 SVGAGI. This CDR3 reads CASSYSLQGLYEQYF. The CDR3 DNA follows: TGTGCCAGCAGTTACTCGTTGCAGGGTCTCTACGAGCAGTACTTC.

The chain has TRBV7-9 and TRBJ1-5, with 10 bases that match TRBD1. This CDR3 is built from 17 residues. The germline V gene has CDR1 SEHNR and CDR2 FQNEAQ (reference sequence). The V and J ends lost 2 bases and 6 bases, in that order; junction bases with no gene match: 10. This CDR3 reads CASSLNPSGTGVQPQHF. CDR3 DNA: TGTGCCAGCAGCTTAAATCCCTCCGGGACAGGGGTTCAGCCCCAGCATTTT.

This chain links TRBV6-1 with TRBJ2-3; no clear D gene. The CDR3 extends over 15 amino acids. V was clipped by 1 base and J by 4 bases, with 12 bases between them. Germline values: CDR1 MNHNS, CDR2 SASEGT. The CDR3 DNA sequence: TGTGCCAGCAGTGAAGGATGGAGTTCTTCAGATACGCAGTATTTT. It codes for CASSEGWSSSDTQYF.

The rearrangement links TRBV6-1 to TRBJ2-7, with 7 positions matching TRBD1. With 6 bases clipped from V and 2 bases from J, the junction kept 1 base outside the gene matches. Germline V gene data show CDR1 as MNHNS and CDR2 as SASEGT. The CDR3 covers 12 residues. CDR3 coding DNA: TGTGCCAGCAGGGGACAGACCTACGAGCAGTACTTC. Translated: CASRGQTYEQYF.

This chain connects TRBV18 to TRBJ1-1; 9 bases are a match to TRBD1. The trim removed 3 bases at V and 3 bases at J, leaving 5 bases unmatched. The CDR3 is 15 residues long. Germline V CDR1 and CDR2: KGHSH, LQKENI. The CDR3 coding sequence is TGTGCCAGCTCACCGCCCGGGACAGGGTACACTGAAGCTTTCTTT. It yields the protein CASSPPGTGYTEAFF.

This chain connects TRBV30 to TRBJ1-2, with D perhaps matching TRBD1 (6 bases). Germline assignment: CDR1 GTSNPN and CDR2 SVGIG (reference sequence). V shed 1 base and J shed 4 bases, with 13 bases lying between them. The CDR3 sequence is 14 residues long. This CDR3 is CAWSADTGRYGYTF. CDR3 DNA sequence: TGTGCCTGGAGTGCCGACACAGGGCGCTATGGCTACACCTTC. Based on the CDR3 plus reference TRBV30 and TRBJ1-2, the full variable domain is SQTIHQWPATLVQPVGSPLSLECTVEGTSNPNLYWYRQAAGRGLQLLFYSVGIGQISSEVPQNLSASRPQDRQFILSSKKLLLSDSGFYLCAWSADTGRYGYTFGSGTRLTVV.

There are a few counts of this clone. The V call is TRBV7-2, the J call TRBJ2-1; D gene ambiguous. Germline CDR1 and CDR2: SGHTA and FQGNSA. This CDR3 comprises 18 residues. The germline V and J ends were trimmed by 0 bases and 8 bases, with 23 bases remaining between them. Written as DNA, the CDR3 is TGTGCCAGCAGCTTAGCAGCGCTCTTAGCTCTTCCTACGGATGAGCAGTTCTTC. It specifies CASSLAALLALPTDEQFF.

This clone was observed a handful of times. CDR3 residues: CASSLPKNTGELFF. The CDR3 nucleotides read TGTGCCAGTAGTCTACCGAAGAACACCGGGGAGCTGTTTTTT. The rearrangement uses TRBV19 and TRBJ2-2; D remains ambiguous. CDR3 size: 14 residues. V was shortened by 5 bases and J by 1 base, with 8 bases between the two germline ends. From germline, CDR1 is LNHDA and CDR2 SQIVND (reference sequence).